This TCR beta chain was observed in a study of blood T cells in healthy people across ages. Study results and caveats: Long-lived donors exceeded aged donors in naive CD4+ cells and diversity. TCR beta diversity correlated strongly with naive T cell percentage.

Worth noting for this clonotype: Its antigen is still unknown.

Using a J-beta primer mix together with a sample-barcoded 5' primer, a second PCR was run for 7 to 11 cycles. TCRdb re-analysed the 5' RACE reads in MiXCR, keeping a single row per CDR3 protein. The sample has under 1 million distinct CDR3 sequences, roughly 44% seen once. V lost 4 bases to trimming and J lost 6 bases, with 18 bases between them. CDR1 MNHEY and CDR2 SVGAGI come from the germline V gene. The CDR3 runs 15 residues. Every donor provided approximately 9.2 milliliters of peripheral blood. The clonotype comes from a man in his sixties in good health. This chain connects TRBV6-5 to TRBJ1-2, with D perhaps TRBD1 (5 bases). Sequencing was performed on blood. The CDR3 is CASSLIREQVDGYTF. Written as DNA, the CDR3 is TGTGCCAGCAGTTTGATCAGGGAACAGGTGGATGGCTACACCTTC.